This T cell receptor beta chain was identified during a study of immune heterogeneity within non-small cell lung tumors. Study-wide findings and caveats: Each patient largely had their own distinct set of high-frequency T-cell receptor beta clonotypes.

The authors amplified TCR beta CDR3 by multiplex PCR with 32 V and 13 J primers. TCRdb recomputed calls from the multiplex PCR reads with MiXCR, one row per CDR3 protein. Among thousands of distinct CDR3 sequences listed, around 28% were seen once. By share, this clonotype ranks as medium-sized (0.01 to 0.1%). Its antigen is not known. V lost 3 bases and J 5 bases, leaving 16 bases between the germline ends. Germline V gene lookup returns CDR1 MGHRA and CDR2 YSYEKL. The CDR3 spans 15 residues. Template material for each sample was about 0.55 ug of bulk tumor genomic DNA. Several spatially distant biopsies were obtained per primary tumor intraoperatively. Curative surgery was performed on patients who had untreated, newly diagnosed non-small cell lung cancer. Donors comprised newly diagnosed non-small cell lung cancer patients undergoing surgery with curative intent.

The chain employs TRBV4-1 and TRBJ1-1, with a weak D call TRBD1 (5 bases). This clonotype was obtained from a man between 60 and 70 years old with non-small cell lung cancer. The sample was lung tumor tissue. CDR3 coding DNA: TGCGCCAGCAGCCACAACCCGGGACTAGGTACTGAAGCTTTCTTT. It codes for CASSHNPGLGTEAFF.